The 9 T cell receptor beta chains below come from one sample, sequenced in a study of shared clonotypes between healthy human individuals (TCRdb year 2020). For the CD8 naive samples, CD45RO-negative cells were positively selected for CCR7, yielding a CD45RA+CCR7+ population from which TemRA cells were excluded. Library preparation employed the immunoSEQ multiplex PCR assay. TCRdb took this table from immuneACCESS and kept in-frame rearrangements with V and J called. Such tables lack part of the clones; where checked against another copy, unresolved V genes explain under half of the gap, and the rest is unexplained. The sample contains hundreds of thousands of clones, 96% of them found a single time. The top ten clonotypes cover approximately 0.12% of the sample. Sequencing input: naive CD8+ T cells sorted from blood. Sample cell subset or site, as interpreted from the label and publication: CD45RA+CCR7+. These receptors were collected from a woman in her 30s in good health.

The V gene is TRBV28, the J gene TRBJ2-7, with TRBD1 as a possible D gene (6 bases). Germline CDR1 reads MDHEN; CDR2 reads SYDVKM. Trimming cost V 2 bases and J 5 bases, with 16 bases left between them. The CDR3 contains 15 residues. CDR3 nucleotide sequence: TGTGCCAGCAGTTTAGAGACCACTCAGGGGCACGAGCAGTACTTC. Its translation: CASSLETTQGHEQYF. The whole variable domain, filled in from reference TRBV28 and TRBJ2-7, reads DVKVTQSSRYLVKRTGEKVFLECVQDMDHENMFWYRQDPGLGLRLIYFSYDVKMKEKGDIPEGYSVSREKKERFSLILESASTNQTSMYLCASSLETTQGHEQYFGPGTRLTVT.

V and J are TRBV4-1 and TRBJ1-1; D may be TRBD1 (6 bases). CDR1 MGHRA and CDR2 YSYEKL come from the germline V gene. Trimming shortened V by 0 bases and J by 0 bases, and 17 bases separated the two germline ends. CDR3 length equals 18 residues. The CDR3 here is CASSQEGAGAVMNTEAFF. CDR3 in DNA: TGCGCCAGCAGCCAAGAAGGGGCAGGGGCGGTTATGAACACTGAAGCTTTCTTT.

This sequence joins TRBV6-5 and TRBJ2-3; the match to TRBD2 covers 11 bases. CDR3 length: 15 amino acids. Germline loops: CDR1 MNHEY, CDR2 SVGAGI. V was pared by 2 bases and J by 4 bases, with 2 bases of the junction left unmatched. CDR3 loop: CASSYEGLAADTQYF. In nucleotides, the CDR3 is TGTGCCAGCAGTTACGAGGGACTAGCGGCAGATACGCAGTATTTT.

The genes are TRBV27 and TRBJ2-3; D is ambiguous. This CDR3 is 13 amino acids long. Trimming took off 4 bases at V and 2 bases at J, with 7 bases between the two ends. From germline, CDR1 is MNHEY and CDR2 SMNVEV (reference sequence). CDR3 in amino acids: CASSSVITDTQYF. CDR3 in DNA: TGTGCCAGCAGTTCAGTGATCACAGATACGCAGTATTTT.

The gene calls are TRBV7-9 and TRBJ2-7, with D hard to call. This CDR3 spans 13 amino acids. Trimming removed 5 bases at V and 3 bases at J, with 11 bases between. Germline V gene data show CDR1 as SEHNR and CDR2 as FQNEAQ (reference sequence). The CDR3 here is CASSEVPLYEQYF. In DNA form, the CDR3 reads TGTGCCAGCAGCGAGGTCCCCCTCTACGAGCAGTACTTC.

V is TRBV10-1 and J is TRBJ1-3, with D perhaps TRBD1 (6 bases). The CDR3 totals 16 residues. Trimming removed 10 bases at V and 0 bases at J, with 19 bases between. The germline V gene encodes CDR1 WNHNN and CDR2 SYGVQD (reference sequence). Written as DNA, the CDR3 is TGCGCCAACCCTGACAGGCGCCATGACTCTGGAAACACCATATATTTT. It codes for CANPDRRHDSGNTIYF.

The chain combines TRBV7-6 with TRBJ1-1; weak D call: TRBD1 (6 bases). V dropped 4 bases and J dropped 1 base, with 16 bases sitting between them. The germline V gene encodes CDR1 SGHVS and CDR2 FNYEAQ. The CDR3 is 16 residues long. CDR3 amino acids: CASSSNNRVPNTEAFF. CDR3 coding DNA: TGTGCCAGCAGCTCTAATAACAGGGTCCCGAACACTGAAGCTTTCTTT.

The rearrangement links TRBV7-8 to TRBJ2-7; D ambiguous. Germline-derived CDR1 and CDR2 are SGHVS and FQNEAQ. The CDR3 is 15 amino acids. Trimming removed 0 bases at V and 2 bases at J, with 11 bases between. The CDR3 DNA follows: TGTGCCAGCAGCTTAGCGGCCCCGAGCACCTACGAGCAGTACTTC. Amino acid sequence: CASSLAAPSTYEQYF.

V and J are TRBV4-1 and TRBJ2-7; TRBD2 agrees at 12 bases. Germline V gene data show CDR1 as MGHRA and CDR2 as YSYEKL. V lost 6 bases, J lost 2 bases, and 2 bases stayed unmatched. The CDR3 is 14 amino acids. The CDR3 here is CASRLAGGPYEQYF. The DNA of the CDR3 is TGCGCCAGCAGACTAGCGGGAGGACCCTACGAGCAGTACTTC.